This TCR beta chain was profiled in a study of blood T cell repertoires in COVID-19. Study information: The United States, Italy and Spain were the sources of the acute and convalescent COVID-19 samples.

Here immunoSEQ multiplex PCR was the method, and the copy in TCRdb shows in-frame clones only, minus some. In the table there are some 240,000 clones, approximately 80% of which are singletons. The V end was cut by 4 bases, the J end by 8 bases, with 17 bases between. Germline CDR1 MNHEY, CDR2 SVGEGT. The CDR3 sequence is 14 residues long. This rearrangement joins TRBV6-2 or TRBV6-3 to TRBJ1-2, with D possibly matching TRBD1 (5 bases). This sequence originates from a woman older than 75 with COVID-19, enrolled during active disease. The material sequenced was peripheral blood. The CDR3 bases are TGTGCCAGCAGTTCGGGTTTACAGGTTGGCGGCTACACCTTC. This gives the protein CASSSGLQVGGYTF.